These 3 T cell receptor beta chains were all obtained from the same sample, sequenced in a study of T cells in Graves' hyperthyroidism and ophthalmopathy. RNA transcripts gave rise to amplified TCR beta CDR3 regions. The HTBI primer set served for first-round RT-PCR of the TCR CDR3. TCRdb fed the multiplex PCR reads into MiXCR, producing one record per CDR3 protein. Of a few hundred thousand distinct CDR3 sequences in the sample, 15% to 17% were seen once. Sequenced sample: blood. Every receptor here comes from a young woman with Graves' hyperthyroidism.

This clonotype was counted many times. The chain joins TRBV7-8 to TRBJ2-7; D is tentatively TRBD1 or TRBD2 (5 bases each). V was pared by 5 bases and J by 2 bases, with 19 bases between. In germline, CDR1 is SGHVS, CDR2 FQNEAQ. This CDR3 spans 16 amino acids. This CDR3 reads CASSTGTRKHTYEQYF. CDR3 in DNA: TGTGCCAGCAGCACCGGGACCCGTAAGCACACCTACGAGCAGTACTTC.

This clonotype came up a few times. The chain is built from TRBV6-1 and TRBJ2-7; D is unresolved. The CDR3 runs 12 residues. V gave up 4 bases and J gave up 3 bases, with 7 bases separating them. Germline assignment: CDR1 MNHNS and CDR2 SASEGT. The CDR3: CASSGGYYEQYF. The CDR3 region has the DNA TGTGCCAGCAGTGGAGGATACTACGAGCAGTACTTC.

In this sample, this clonotype turned up a few times. The chain recombines TRBV5-5 with TRBJ2-7; 11 positions match TRBD2. The V and J ends lost 4 bases and 6 bases, in that order; junction bases with no gene match: 6. Germline CDR1 and CDR2: SGHKS and YYEKEE (reference sequence). This CDR3 comprises 14 residues. The CDR3 coding sequence is TGTGCCAGCAGCCACGGGACTAGCGGAGTCGAGCAGTACTTC. Residues: CASSHGTSGVEQYF.